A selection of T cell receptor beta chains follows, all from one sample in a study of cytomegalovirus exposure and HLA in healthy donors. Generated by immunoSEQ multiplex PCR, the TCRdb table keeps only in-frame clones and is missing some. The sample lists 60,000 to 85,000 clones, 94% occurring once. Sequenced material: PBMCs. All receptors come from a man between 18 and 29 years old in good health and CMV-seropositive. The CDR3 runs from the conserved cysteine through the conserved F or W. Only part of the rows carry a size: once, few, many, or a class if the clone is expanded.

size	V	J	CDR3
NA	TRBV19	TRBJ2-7	CASSKGGRAHEQYF
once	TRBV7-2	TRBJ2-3	CASSPSGSGTDTQYF
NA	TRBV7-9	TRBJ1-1	CASSQTGGTEAFF
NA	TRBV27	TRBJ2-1	CASSLMGTSGSNEQFF
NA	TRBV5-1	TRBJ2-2	CASSFYPGDAGELFF
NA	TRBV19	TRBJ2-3	CASSIVFFDTQYF
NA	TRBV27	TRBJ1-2	CASSSNPGGVTHYGYTF
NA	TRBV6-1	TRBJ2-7	CASNLAGTYEQYF
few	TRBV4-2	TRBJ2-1	CASSRYGSGEGLFF
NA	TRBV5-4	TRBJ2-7	CASSPLVDTSEQYF
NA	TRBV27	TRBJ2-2	CASSIPTSGRTGELFF
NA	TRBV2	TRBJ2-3	CASSEQGQGADTQYF